These 17 T cell receptor beta chains were sequenced from one sample in a study of technical replicates of blood from a handful of donors. Profiling relied on immunoSEQ multiplex PCR, and the TCRdb table lists in-frame clones only, not all of them. Of 74,000 or so clones listed, around 96% are singletons. Sequenced input: T cells isolated from PBMCs. All receptors come from a human donor in good health.

V and J are TRBV5-4 and TRBJ2-7, with D uncertain. The CDR3 is 13 residues long. The V and J ends lost 1 base and 2 bases respectively, with 7 bases between them. CDR1 is SGHNT and CDR2 is YYREEE in the germline V gene (reference sequence). The CDR3 region has the DNA TGTGCCAGCAGCTTGACTGAAGCCTACGAGCAGTACTTC. It specifies CASSLTEAYEQYF.

The chain couples TRBV11-3 to TRBJ2-7; TRBD2 agrees at 7 bases. Trimming at V came to 0 bases and at J to 7 bases, leaving 12 bases not matched to a gene. The CDR3 totals 16 residues. Germline values: CDR1 SGHNT, CDR2 YENEEA. The CDR3 DNA reads TGTGCCAGCAGCTTAGATGAGCGGTCCCGCGGGGGAGAGCAGTACTTC. Translated, it gives CASSLDERSRGGEQYF.

The chain recombines TRBV25-1 with TRBJ1-1, with 7 bases fitting TRBD1. Trimming cost V 7 bases and J 5 bases; bases outside gene matches: 10. Germline values: CDR1 MGHDK, CDR2 SYGVNS. The CDR3 has 14 amino acids. The CDR3 nucleotides are TGTGCCAGCAATCGAGGAGGGGGCGAAACTGAAGCTTTCTTT. Translation: CASNRGGGETEAFF.

The chain recombines TRBV6-5 with TRBJ2-7; the D is unclear. Germline V CDR1 and CDR2: MNHEY, SVGAGI. The CDR3 runs 14 residues. Trimming removed 2 bases from V and 3 bases from J, with 11 bases in between. For the CDR3, the DNA is TGTGCCAGCAGTTACAATGCCCGAGACTACGAGCAGTACTTC. Translating gives CASSYNARDYEQYF.

The chain recombines TRBV19 with TRBJ1-5; D perhaps matches TRBD1 (6 bases). Germline CDR1 and CDR2: LNHDA and SQIVND (reference sequence). The V end was cut by 6 bases, the J end by 3 bases, with 12 bases between. CDR3 length: 14 residues. The CDR3 DNA follows: TGTGCCAGTAGCCGTGGACAGATCAATCAGCCCCAGCATTTT. Translated: CASSRGQINQPQHF.

The genes are TRBV10-3 and TRBJ2-1, with 7 bases identical to TRBD1. This CDR3 comprises 12 residues. In germline, CDR1 is ENHRY, CDR2 SYGVKD. With V trimmed by 4 bases and J by 7 bases, 1 base remained unmatched. The CDR3 spells CAISGRGNEQFF. The CDR3 DNA reads TGTGCCATCAGTGGCAGGGGGAATGAGCAGTTCTTC.

The genes are TRBV4-1 and TRBJ1-5, with a tentative D call TRBD1 (6 bases). The germline V and J ends were trimmed by 3 bases and 4 bases, with 13 bases remaining between them. The CDR3 consists of 15 residues. Germline CDR1 reads MGHRA; CDR2 reads YSYEKL. The CDR3 sequence is CASSQADSLNQPQHF. The CDR3 coding sequence is TGCGCCAGCAGCCAGGCGGACAGTTTAAATCAGCCCCAGCATTTT.

The V and J genes are TRBV9 and TRBJ2-7, with D tentatively TRBD2 (6 bases). Trimming shortened V by 6 bases and J by 3 bases, and 16 bases separated the two germline ends. Germline assignment: CDR1 SGDLS and CDR2 YYNGEE. The CDR3 loop spans 14 amino acids. The chain's CDR3 is CASTLGGDGYEQYF. DNA for the CDR3: TGTGCCAGCACCCTGGGGGGAGACGGCTACGAGCAGTACTTC.

About this clone: One end of the junction is discordant with germline, which a read error may explain. V usage is TRBV5-1 and J usage is TRBJ2-1, with 8 nucleotides matching TRBD1. CDR3 length equals 14 residues. Germline lookup yields CDR1 SGHRS and CDR2 YFSETQ. The CDR3 DNA reads as TGCGCCAGCAGCTGGGGACAGGCCTATAATGAGCAGTTCTTC. This codes for CASSWGQAYNEQFF.

This chain connects TRBV5-1 to TRBJ2-5; 8 bases are a match to TRBD1. Per the germline V gene, CDR1 is SGHRS and CDR2 is YFSETQ. The CDR3 length is 15 residues. J gave up 5 bases and V 4 bases, and 10 bases lay outside the gene matches. The CDR3 loop is CASSMGQASFETQYF. Written as DNA, the CDR3 is TGCGCCAGCAGCATGGGACAGGCCTCCTTCGAGACCCAGTACTTC. The whole variable domain, remainder taken from reference TRBV5-1 and TRBJ2-5, is KAGVTQTPRYLIKTRGQQVTLSCSPISGHRSVSWYQQTPGQGLQFLFEYFSETQRNKGNFPGRFSGRQFSNSRSEMNVSTLELGDSALYLCASSMGQASFETQYFGPGTRLLVL.

This rearrangement joins TRBV7-9 to TRBJ2-7; 8 bases align to TRBD2. Germline CDR1 reads SEHNR; CDR2 reads FQNEAQ (reference sequence). After removal of 3 bases from V and 3 bases from J, the junction contained 4 bases not matched to a gene. The length of the CDR3 is 14 residues. The CDR3 nucleotides read TGTGCCAGCAGCTTTAGCGGGGCGAACTACGAGCAGTACTTC. Its translation is CASSFSGANYEQYF.

The chain joins TRBV10-1 to TRBJ2-3; 8 bases match TRBD1. With 3 bases clipped from V and 6 bases from J, the junction kept 8 bases outside the gene matches. This CDR3 region has 15 residues. Per the germline V gene, CDR1 is WNHNN and CDR2 is SYGVQD (reference sequence). The CDR3 DNA reads as TGCGCCAGCAGTGACCGCAGGACAGGGCGGGATACGCAGTATTTT. Amino acid sequence: CASSDRRTGRDTQYF.

This clone turned up a few times. The J gene is TRBJ2-1, the V gene TRBV27, with D unresolved. The V gene's germline CDR1 is MNHEY and CDR2 SMNVEV (reference sequence). This CDR3 comprises 12 residues. V lost 6 bases and J 7 bases, leaving 10 bases between the germline ends. CDR3 residues: CASRLASNEQFF. The CDR3 coding sequence is TGTGCCAGCAGATTGGCTTCGAATGAGCAGTTCTTC.

V is TRBV19 and J is TRBJ2-4; no clear D. V lost 8 bases to trimming and J lost 0 bases, with 11 bases between them. Germline CDR1 is LNHDA and CDR2 is SQIVND (reference sequence). This CDR3 has 14 residues. CDR3 DNA: TGTGCCAGTCGTGCGGAGCTAGCCAAAAACATTCAGTACTTC. Protein: CASRAELAKNIQYF.

This clone was seen a single time. The V and J genes are TRBV25-1 and TRBJ2-7, with 7 bases aligning to TRBD1. The CDR3 has 13 residues. Germline values: CDR1 MGHDK, CDR2 SYGVNS. J gave up 3 bases and V 8 bases, and 7 bases lay outside the gene matches. This CDR3 is CASPRTGDYEQYF. In DNA form, the CDR3 reads TGTGCCAGCCCCCGGACAGGAGACTACGAGCAGTACTTC.

The V gene is TRBV4-2, the J gene TRBJ1-1; TRBD1 is a possible D gene (5 bases). The CDR3 has 15 residues. The germline V gene has CDR1 LGHNA and CDR2 YNFKEQ. V was clipped by 5 bases and J by 1 base, with 14 bases between them. This CDR3 reads CASSGGGGSNTEAFF. For the CDR3, the DNA is TGTGCCAGCAGCGGCGGGGGGGGATCGAACACTGAAGCTTTCTTT.

V gene TRBV19 combines with J gene TRBJ2-5; D unresolved. The CDR3 loop spans 13 amino acids. Trimming removed 6 bases at V and 2 bases at J, with 10 bases between. Germline V CDR1 and CDR2: LNHDA, SQIVND (reference sequence). The CDR3 reads CASRVAEQETQYF. CDR3 bases: TGTGCCAGTAGAGTGGCGGAGCAAGAGACCCAGTACTTC.